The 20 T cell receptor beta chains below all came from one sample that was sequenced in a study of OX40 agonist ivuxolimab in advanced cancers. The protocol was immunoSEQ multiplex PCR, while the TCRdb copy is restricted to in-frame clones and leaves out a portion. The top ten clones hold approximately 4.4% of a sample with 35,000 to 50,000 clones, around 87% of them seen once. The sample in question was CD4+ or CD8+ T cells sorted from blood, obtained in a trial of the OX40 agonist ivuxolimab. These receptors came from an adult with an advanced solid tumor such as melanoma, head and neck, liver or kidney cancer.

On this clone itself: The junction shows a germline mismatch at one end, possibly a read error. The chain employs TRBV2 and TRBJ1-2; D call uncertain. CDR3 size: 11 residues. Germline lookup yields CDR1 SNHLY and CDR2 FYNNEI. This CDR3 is CASSVDYGHTF. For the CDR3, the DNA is TGTGCCAGCAGTGTAGACTATGGCCACACCTTC.

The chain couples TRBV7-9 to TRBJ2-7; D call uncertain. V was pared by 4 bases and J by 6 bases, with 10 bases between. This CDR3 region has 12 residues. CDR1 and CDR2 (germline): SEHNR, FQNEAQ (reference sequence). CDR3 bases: TGTGCCAGCAGCTCCTCCAGTAGCGAGCAGTACTTC. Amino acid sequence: CASSSSSSEQYF. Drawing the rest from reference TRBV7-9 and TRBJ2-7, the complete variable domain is DTGVSQNPRHKITKRGQNVTFRCDPISEHNRLYWYRQTLGQGPEFLTYFQNEAQLEKSRLLSDRFSAERPKGSFSTLEIQRTEQGDSAMYLCASSSSSSEQYFGPGTRLTVT.

The CDR3 DNA reads as TGTGCCAGCTCACCACGGCAGGGCGACACCGGGGAGCTGTTTTTT. As protein: CASSPRQGDTGELFF. V and J are TRBV18 and TRBJ2-2; perhaps TRBD1 as D (5 bases). V lost 1 base, J lost 3 bases, and 9 bases lay in between. This CDR3 region has 15 residues. Germline V CDR1 and CDR2: KGHSH, LQKENI.

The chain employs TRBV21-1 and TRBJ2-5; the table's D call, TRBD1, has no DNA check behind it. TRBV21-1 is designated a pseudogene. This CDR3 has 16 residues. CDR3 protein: CASSKAADRGKETQYF. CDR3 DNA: TGTGCCAGCAGCAAAGCCGCGGACAGGGGAAAAGAGACCCAGTACTTC.

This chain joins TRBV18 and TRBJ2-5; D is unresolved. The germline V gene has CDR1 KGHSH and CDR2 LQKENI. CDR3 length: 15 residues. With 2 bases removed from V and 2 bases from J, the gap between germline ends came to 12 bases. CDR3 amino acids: CASSPRTSAQETQYF. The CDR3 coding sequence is TGTGCCAGCTCACCAAGGACCAGCGCTCAAGAGACCCAGTACTTC.

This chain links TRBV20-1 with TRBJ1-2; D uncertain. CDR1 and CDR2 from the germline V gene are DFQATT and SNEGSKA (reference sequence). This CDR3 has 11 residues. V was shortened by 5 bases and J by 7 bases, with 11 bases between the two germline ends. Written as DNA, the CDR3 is TGCAGTGCTCTTAAATCCTTTGGCTACACCTTC. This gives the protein CSALKSFGYTF.

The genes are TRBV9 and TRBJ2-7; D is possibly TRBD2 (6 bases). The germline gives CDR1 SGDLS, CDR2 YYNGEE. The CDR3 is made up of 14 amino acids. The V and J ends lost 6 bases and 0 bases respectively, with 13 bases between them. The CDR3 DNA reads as TGTGCCAGCACCCGGGACTCCAACTCCTACGAGCAGTACTTC. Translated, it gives CASTRDSNSYEQYF.

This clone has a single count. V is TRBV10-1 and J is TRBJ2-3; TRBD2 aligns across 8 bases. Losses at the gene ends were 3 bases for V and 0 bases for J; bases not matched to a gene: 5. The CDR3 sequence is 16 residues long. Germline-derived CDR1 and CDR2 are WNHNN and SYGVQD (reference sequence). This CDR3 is CASSDFSGASTDTQYF. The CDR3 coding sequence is TGCGCCAGCAGTGATTTTAGCGGGGCGAGCACAGATACGCAGTATTTT.

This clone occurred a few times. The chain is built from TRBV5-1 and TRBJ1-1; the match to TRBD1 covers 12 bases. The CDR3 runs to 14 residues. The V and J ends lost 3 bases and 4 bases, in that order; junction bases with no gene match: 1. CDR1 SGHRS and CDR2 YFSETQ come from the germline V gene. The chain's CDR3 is CASSSGQGATEAFF. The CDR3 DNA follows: TGCGCCAGCAGCTCGGGACAGGGGGCCACTGAAGCTTTCTTT. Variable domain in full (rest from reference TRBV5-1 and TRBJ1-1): KAGVTQTPRYLIKTRGQQVTLSCSPISGHRSVSWYQQTPGQGLQFLFEYFSETQRNKGNFPGRFSGRQFSNSRSEMNVSTLELGDSALYLCASSSGQGATEAFFGQGTRLTVV.

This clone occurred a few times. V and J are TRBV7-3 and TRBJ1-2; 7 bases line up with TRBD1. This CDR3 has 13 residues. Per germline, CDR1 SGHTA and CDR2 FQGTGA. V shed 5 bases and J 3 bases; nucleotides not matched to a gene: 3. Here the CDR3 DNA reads TGTGCCAGCAGCCCTGGGACAGACTATGGCTACACCTTC. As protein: CASSPGTDYGYTF.

The CDR3 loop is CASSQAAGGDSPLHF. The CDR3 nucleotides read TGTGCCAGCAGCCAAGCGGCAGGGGGGGATTCACCCCTCCACTTT. This chain joins TRBV4-2 and TRBJ1-6; 7 bases fit TRBD1. With V trimmed by 1 base and J by 8 bases, 5 bases remained unmatched. Germline V gene data show CDR1 as LGHNA and CDR2 as YNFKEQ. The CDR3 consists of 15 residues.

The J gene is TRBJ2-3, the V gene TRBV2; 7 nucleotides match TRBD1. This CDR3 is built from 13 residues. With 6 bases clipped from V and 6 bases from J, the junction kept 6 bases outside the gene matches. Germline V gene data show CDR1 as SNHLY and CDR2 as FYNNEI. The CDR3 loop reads CASRGTARDTQYF. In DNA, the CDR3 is TGTGCCAGCAGGGGGACAGCGAGGGATACGCAGTATTTT.

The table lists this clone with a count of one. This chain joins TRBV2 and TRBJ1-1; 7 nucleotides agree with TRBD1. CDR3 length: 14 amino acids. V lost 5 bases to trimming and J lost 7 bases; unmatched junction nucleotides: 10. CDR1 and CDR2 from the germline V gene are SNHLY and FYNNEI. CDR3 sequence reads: CASSFTGVNGEAFF. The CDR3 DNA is TGTGCCAGCAGTTTTACAGGGGTTAACGGTGAAGCTTTCTTT.

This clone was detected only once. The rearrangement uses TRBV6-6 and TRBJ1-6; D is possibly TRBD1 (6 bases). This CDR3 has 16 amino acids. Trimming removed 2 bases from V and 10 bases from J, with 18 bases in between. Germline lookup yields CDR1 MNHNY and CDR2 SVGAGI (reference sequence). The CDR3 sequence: CASSYGSAGEGSPLHF. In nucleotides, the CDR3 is TGTGCCAGCAGTTACGGGTCGGCAGGGGAGGGATCACCCCTCCACTTT.

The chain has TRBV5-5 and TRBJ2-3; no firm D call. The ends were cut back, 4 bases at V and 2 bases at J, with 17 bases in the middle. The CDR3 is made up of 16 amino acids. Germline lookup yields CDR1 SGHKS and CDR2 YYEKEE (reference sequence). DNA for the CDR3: TGTGCCAGCAGCCCCCTGAGCGCGGCCCTCACAGATACGCAGTATTTT. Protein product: CASSPLSAALTDTQYF.

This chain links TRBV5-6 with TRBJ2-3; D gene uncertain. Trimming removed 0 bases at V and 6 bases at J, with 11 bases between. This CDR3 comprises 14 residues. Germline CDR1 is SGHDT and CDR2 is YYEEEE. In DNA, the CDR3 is TGTGCCAGCAGCTTGGCGATGATAGAGGATACGCAGTATTTT. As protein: CASSLAMIEDTQYF.

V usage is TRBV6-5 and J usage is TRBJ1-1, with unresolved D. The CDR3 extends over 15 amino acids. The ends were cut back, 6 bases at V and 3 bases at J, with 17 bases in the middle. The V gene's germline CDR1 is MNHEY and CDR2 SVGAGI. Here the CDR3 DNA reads TGTGCCAGCAGCCGGGCCCTCCGGGATGACACTGAAGCTTTCTTT. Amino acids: CASSRALRDDTEAFF.

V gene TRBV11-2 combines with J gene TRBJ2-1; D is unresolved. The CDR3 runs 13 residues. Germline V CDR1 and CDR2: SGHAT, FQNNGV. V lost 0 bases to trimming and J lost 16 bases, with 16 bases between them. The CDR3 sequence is CASSLESWARSFF. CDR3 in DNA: TGTGCCAGCAGCTTAGAATCCTGGGCACGTTCCTTCTTC.

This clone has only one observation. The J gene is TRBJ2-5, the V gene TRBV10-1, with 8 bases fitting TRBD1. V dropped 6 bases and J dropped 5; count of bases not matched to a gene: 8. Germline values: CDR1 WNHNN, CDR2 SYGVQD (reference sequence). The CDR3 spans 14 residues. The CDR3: CASSPLRGQETQYF. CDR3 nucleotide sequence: TGCGCCAGCAGCCCCCTCAGGGGGCAGGAGACCCAGTACTTC.

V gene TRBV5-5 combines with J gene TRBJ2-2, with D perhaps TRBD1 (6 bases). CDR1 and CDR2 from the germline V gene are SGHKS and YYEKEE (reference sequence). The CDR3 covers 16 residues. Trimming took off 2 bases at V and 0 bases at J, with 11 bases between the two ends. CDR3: CASSFSGDPNTGELFF. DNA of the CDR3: TGTGCCAGCAGCTTCTCAGGGGACCCGAACACCGGGGAGCTGTTTTTT.